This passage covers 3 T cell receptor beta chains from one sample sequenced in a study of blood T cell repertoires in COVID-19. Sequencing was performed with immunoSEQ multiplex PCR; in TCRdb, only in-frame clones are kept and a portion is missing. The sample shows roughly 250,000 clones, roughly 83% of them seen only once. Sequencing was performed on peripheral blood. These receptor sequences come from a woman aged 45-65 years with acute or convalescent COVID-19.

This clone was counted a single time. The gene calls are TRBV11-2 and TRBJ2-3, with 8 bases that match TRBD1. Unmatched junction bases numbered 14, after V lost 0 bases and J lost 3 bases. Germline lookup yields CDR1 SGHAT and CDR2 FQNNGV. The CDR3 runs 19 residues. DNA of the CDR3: TGTGCCAGCAGCTTAGATCGGTGGGCAGGGGGCAGGGAAACAGATACGCAGTATTTT. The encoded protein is CASSLDRWAGGRETDTQYF.

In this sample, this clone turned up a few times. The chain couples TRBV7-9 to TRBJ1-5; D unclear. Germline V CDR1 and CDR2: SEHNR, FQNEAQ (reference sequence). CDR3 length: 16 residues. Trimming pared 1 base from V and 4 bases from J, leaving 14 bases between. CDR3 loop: CASSLVSSSRNQPQHF. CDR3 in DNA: TGTGCCAGCAGCTTAGTTTCGTCCTCTCGGAATCAGCCCCAGCATTTT.

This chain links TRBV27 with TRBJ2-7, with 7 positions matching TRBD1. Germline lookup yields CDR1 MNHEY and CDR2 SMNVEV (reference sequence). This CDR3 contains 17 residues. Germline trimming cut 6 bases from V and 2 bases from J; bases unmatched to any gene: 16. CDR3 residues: CASSRLARDSQPYEQYF. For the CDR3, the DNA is TGTGCCAGCAGCCGTCTGGCCCGGGACAGCCAACCCTACGAGCAGTACTTC.